What follows are 25 T cell receptor beta chains derived from one specimen sequenced in a study of T cell responses to AZD1222 COVID-19 vaccine. Profiled with immunoSEQ multiplex PCR; TCRdb holds only in-frame clones, not every one. The repertoire holds 130,000 or so clones, with roughly nine tenths as singletons. The source material was peripheral blood, sampled on day 0 of AZD1222 vaccination. These receptors were obtained from an adult in good health.

The rearrangement joins TRBV7-8 to TRBJ2-6; TRBD1 agrees at 7 bases. V dropped 1 base and J dropped 0; count of bases not matched to a gene: 3. Germline V CDR1 and CDR2: SGHVS, FQNEAQ. This CDR3 is built from 17 residues. DNA for the CDR3: TGTGCCAGCAGCTTAGGGAACAGGGGCTCTGGGGCCAACGTCCTGACTTTC. Protein sequence: CASSLGNRGSGANVLTF.

The rearrangement links TRBV7-9 to TRBJ2-7, with D maybe TRBD2 (5 bases). Germline-derived CDR1 and CDR2 are SEHNR and FQNEAQ (reference sequence). With 3 bases removed from V and 5 bases from J, the gap between germline ends came to 8 bases. The CDR3 covers 12 residues. The DNA of the CDR3 is TGTGCCAGCAGCTTTCTGAGGGACGAGCAGTACTTC. It encodes CASSFLRDEQYF.

This rearrangement joins TRBV9 to TRBJ2-7; no clear D. Germline CDR1 is SGDLS and CDR2 is YYNGEE. The CDR3 runs 14 residues. Trimming took off 0 bases at V and 4 bases at J, with 11 bases between the two ends. The CDR3 nucleotides are TGTGCCAGCAGCGTAGCTTCGCAACCTTACGAGCAGTACTTC. It yields the protein CASSVASQPYEQYF.

The chain has TRBV19 and TRBJ1-5, with D perhaps matching TRBD1 (5 bases). Between the trimmed V and J ends, which lost 5 bases and 7 bases, there was a span of 15 bases. The length of the CDR3 is 14 residues. Germline V gene sequence: CDR1 LNHDA, CDR2 SQIVND (reference sequence). CDR3 sequence (DNA): TGTGCCAGTAGTCCCACGGGGGAGGGGCAGCCCCAGCATTTT. Translated, it gives CASSPTGEGQPQHF.

The V call is TRBV5-1, the J call TRBJ2-1; 10 bases line up with TRBD2. Trimming cost V 2 bases and J 8 bases; bases outside gene matches: 10. The CDR3 has 16 amino acids. The germline V gene has CDR1 SGHRS and CDR2 YFSETQ. In DNA form, the CDR3 reads TGCGCCAGCAGCTTCCAGCGGGAGGGCCTTTTCCATGAGCAGTTCTTC. Translation: CASSFQREGLFHEQFF.

The chain couples TRBV28 to TRBJ2-2, with TRBD1 matching 8 bases. CDR3 length: 13 amino acids. CDR1 and CDR2 from the germline V gene are MDHEN and SYDVKM. The ends lost 8 bases at V and 6 bases at J; junction bases unmatched: 5. DNA for the CDR3: TGTGCCAGCTGGACAGGGAGGTCCGGGGAGCTGTTTTTT. The encoded protein is CASWTGRSGELFF.

The chain has TRBV30 and TRBJ2-1; 15 bases fit TRBD2. This CDR3 has 18 amino acids. Trimming took 0 bases from V and 5 from J; bases not matched to a gene: 8. CDR1 GTSNPN and CDR2 SVGIG come from the germline V gene (reference sequence). This CDR3 reads CAWSVRTSGRAPDNEQFF. The CDR3 DNA sequence: TGTGCCTGGAGTGTTCGGACTAGCGGGAGGGCCCCTGACAATGAGCAGTTCTTC.

This rearrangement joins TRBV27 to TRBJ1-5; 9 bases are a match to TRBD1. The CDR3 totals 20 residues. The V gene's germline CDR1 is MNHEY and CDR2 SMNVEV (reference sequence). V dropped 6 bases and J dropped 4; count of bases not matched to a gene: 22. In DNA form, the CDR3 reads TGTGCCAGCAGCCCTCAGTTTTTAAGGACGGGACAGGGCCTAAATCAGCCCCAGCATTTT. Protein: CASSPQFLRTGQGLNQPQHF.

This clone has only a few counts. This chain joins TRBV15 and TRBJ1-3; 7 nucleotides line up with TRBD1. The germline V gene has CDR1 LNHNV and CDR2 YYDKDF (reference sequence). V was pared by 0 bases and J by 3 bases, with 11 bases of the junction left unmatched. There are 18 residues in the CDR3. CDR3 in DNA: TGTGCCACCAGCAGAGATATATCAGGGGGGCGAGGTGGAAACACCATATATTTT. Encoded protein: CATSRDISGGRGGNTIYF.

The chain carries TRBV4-1 and TRBJ1-1; no clear D. Between the trimmed V and J ends, which lost 0 bases and 0 bases, there was a span of 8 bases. Germline lookup yields CDR1 MGHRA and CDR2 YSYEKL. The length of the CDR3 is 15 residues. The CDR3 sequence: CASSQDHRVNTEAFF. The CDR3 coding sequence is TGCGCCAGCAGCCAAGATCACAGAGTGAACACTGAAGCTTTCTTT.

CDR3 in amino acids: CASRRNSNQPQHF. The CDR3 nucleotides read TGTGCCAGCAGACGGAATAGCAATCAGCCCCAGCATTTT. The chain carries TRBV12-3 or TRBV12-4 and TRBJ1-5; D uncertain. The V gene lost 6 bases and the J gene lost 0 bases, with 6 bases spanning the gap. The CDR3 consists of 13 residues.

This clone showed up just once. This rearrangement joins TRBV10-1 to TRBJ1-1, with unresolved D. This CDR3 contains 14 residues. Trimming removed 6 bases from V and 6 bases from J, with 17 bases in between. Looked up from germline, CDR1 is WNHNN and CDR2 is SYGVQD (reference sequence). The CDR3 DNA follows: TGCGCCAGCAGCGACGGATATAAGTCGGCTGAAGCTTTCTTT. Its protein product is CASSDGYKSAEAFF.

The rearrangement links TRBV10-1 to TRBJ2-5; TRBD1 matches at 8 bases. V lost 2 bases and J lost 5; bases outside the gene matches: 10. CDR1 WNHNN and CDR2 SYGVQD come from the germline V gene (reference sequence). The CDR3 sequence is 16 residues long. The CDR3 sequence is CASSEDRGFGAETQYF. The CDR3 region has the DNA TGCGCCAGCAGTGAGGACAGGGGATTTGGCGCGGAGACCCAGTACTTC.

The chain combines TRBV29-1 with TRBJ1-4; a possible D gene is TRBD1 (6 bases). V lost 6 bases and J 8 bases, leaving 16 bases between the germline ends. The CDR3 spans 13 residues. Looked up from germline, CDR1 is SQVTM and CDR2 is ANQGSEA. CDR3 residues: CSVRDRNKEKLFF. DNA for the CDR3: TGCAGCGTCCGAGACAGGAACAAAGAAAAACTGTTTTTT.

V and J are TRBV7-3 and TRBJ2-6; weak D call: TRBD1 (5 bases). Germline V lookup: CDR1 SGHTA, CDR2 FQGTGA. The CDR3 runs to 16 residues. V lost 4 bases, J lost 0 bases, and 10 bases lay in between. DNA for the CDR3: TGTGCCAGCAGCTCCTTAACAGGCTCTGGGGCCAACGTCCTGACTTTC. Its translation is CASSSLTGSGANVLTF.

The J gene is TRBJ1-1, the V gene TRBV20-1; D is ambiguous. The CDR3 totals 11 residues. The V end lost 3 bases, the J end lost 5 bases, and 7 bases lay between the germline ends. CDR1 and CDR2 from the germline V gene are DFQATT and SNEGSKA (reference sequence). CDR3 in amino acids: CSARLITEAFF. CDR3 in DNA: TGCAGTGCTAGGCTCATTACTGAAGCTTTCTTT.

The chain has TRBV19 and TRBJ2-6; 8 bases align to TRBD1. This CDR3 region has 16 residues. Losses at the gene ends were 9 bases for V and 2 bases for J; bases not matched to a gene: 9. CDR1 is LNHDA and CDR2 is SQIVND in the germline V gene (reference sequence). CDR3 sequence reads: CASIDRGVPGANVLTF. In nucleotides, the CDR3 is TGTGCCAGCATAGACAGGGGTGTTCCTGGGGCCAACGTCCTGACTTTC.

V usage is TRBV5-6 and J usage is TRBJ2-5; a weak D match, TRBD1 (5 bases). The germline CDR1 and CDR2 sequences are SGHDT and YYEEEE. Trimming took 0 bases from V and 4 from J, leaving 7 bases between them. The CDR3 is 13 residues long. In nucleotides, the CDR3 is TGTGCCAGCAGCTTGGGACAGCGAGAGACCCAGTACTTC. It codes for CASSLGQRETQYF.

The J gene is TRBJ1-3, the V gene TRBV3-1 (or the pseudogene TRBV3-2); 7 bases are a match to TRBD1. Germline V lookup: CDR1 LGHDT, CDR2 YNNKEL (reference sequence). The CDR3 is 17 residues long. J was trimmed by 2 bases and V by 5 bases; bases with no gene match: 12. The CDR3 region is CASSVGTGDFPGNTIYF. The CDR3 region has the DNA TGTGCCAGCAGCGTAGGTACAGGGGACTTCCCTGGAAACACCATATATTTT.

The chain employs TRBV10-2 and TRBJ2-3; D may be TRBD2 (5 bases). V lost 7 bases and J lost 4, with 18 bases in between. The CDR3 loop spans 15 amino acids. The germline V gene encodes CDR1 WSHSY and CDR2 SAAADI. CDR3 region: CASKLSGGGADTQYF. The CDR3 DNA reads as TGCGCCAGCAAACTCTCCGGCGGAGGTGCAGATACGCAGTATTTT.

This clone was found once. V is TRBV5-1 and J is TRBJ1-6; 9 bases are shared with TRBD1. The CDR3 is 15 residues long. J gave up 10 bases and V 4 bases, and 9 bases lay outside the gene matches. CDR1 is SGHRS and CDR2 is YFSETQ in the germline V gene. The CDR3 DNA is TGCGCCAGCAGCCTGGGACAGGGTGGTTTCTCACCCCTCCACTTT. Its protein is CASSLGQGGFSPLHF.

The J gene is TRBJ1-1, the V gene TRBV5-1; D ambiguous. This CDR3 spans 13 amino acids. V gave up 1 base and J gave up 4 bases, with 8 bases separating them. Germline V CDR1 and CDR2: SGHRS, YFSETQ. CDR3 loop: CASSLSPRTEAFF. CDR3 in DNA: TGCGCCAGCAGCTTGAGCCCTCGCACTGAAGCTTTCTTT.

The chain employs TRBV12-3 or TRBV12-4 and TRBJ2-5; no reliable D call. V lost 7 bases and J 2 bases, leaving 11 bases between the germline ends. The CDR3 totals 13 residues. The DNA for the CDR3 is TGTGCCAGCACCCCCCCGAGTCAAGAGACCCAGTACTTC. It translates to CASTPPSQETQYF.

J is TRBJ2-7 and V is TRBV29-1, with D perhaps matching TRBD1 (6 bases). This CDR3 has 11 amino acids. The V end lost 4 bases, the J end lost 5 bases, and 9 bases lay between the germline ends. Germline CDR1 reads SQVTM; CDR2 reads ANQGSEA. The CDR3 here is CSVGTVDEQYF. The CDR3, as DNA: TGCAGCGTTGGGACAGTCGACGAGCAGTACTTC.

The chain uses TRBV3-1 (or the pseudogene TRBV3-2) and TRBJ1-1; TRBD1 might be the D (6 bases). Germline assignment: CDR1 LGHDT and CDR2 YNNKEL (reference sequence). CDR3 size: 13 residues. The V end lost 4 bases, the J end lost 6 bases, and 12 bases lay between the germline ends. The chain's CDR3 is CASSPVSGAEAFF. The CDR3 coding sequence is TGTGCCAGCAGCCCCGTCTCAGGGGCTGAAGCTTTCTTT.